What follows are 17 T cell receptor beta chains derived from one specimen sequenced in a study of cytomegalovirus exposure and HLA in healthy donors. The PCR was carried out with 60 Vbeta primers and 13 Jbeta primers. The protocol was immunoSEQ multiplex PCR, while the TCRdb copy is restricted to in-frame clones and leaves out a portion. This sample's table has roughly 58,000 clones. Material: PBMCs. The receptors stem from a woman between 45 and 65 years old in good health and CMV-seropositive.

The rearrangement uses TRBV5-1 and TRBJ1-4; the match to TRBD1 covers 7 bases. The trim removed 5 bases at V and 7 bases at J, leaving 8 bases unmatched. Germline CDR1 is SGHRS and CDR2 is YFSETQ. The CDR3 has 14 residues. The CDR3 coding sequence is TGCGCCAGCAGGACCGGGACAGCCGCTGAAAAACTGTTTTTT. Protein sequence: CASRTGTAAEKLFF.

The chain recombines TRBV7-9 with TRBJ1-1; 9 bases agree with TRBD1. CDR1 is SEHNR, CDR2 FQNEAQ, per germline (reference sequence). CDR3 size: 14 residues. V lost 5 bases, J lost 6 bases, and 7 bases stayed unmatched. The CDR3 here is CASSPGTGKAEAFF. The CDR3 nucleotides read TGTGCCAGCAGCCCCGGGACAGGGAAGGCTGAAGCTTTCTTT. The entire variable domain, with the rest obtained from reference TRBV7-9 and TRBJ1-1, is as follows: DTGVSQNPRHKITKRGQNVTFRCDPISEHNRLYWYRQTLGQGPEFLTYFQNEAQLEKSRLLSDRFSAERPKGSFSTLEIQRTEQGDSAMYLCASSPGTGKAEAFFGQGTRLTVV.

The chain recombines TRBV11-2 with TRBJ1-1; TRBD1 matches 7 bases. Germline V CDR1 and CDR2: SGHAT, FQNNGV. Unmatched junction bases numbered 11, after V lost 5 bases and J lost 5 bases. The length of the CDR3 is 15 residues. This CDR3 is CASSPQQGVGTEAFF. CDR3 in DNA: TGTGCCAGCAGCCCCCAGCAGGGGGTGGGGACTGAAGCTTTCTTT.

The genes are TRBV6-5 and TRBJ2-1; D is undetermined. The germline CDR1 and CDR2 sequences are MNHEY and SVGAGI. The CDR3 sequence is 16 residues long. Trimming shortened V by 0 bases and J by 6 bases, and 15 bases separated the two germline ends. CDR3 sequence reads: CASSYSLLYRSNEQFF. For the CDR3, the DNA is TGTGCCAGCAGTTACTCTCTTCTCTACCGAAGCAATGAGCAGTTCTTC.

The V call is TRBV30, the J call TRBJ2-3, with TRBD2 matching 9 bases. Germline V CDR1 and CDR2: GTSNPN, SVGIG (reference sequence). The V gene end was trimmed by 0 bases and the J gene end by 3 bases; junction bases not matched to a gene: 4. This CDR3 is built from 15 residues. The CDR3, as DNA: TGTGCCTGGAGTGTACAGCTAGCGGGAACAGATACGCAGTATTTT. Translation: CAWSVQLAGTDTQYF.

The CDR3 protein is CASSVGQANTEAFF. CDR3 in DNA: TGTGCCAGCAGCGTCGGACAGGCGAACACTGAAGCTTTCTTT. The gene calls are TRBV5-4 and TRBJ1-1; 7 bases match TRBD1. This CDR3 has 14 residues. The germline V gene encodes CDR1 SGHNT and CDR2 YYREEE (reference sequence). J gave up 1 base and V 4 bases, and 4 bases lay outside the gene matches.

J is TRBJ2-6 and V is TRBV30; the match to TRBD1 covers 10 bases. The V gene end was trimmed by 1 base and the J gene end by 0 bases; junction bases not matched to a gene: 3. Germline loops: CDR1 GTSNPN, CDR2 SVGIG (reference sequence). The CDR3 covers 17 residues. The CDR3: CAWSGRDRGSGANVLTF. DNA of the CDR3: TGTGCCTGGAGTGGCCGGGACAGGGGCTCTGGGGCCAACGTCCTGACTTTC.

The CDR3 is CASRAEGSSGNTIYF. The CDR3 DNA sequence: TGTGCCAGTAGGGCCGAGGGAAGCTCTGGAAACACCATATATTTT. The chain combines TRBV19 with TRBJ1-3, with no clear D. The CDR3 is 15 amino acids. Germline V gene sequence: CDR1 LNHDA, CDR2 SQIVND (reference sequence). With 6 bases removed from V and 0 bases from J, the gap between germline ends came to 12 bases.

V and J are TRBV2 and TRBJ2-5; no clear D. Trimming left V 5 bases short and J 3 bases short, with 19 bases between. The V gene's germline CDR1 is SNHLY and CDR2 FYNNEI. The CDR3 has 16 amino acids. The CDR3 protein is CASSKLPPRIKETQYF. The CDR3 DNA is TGTGCCAGCAGTAAACTACCCCCTCGAATAAAAGAGACCCAGTACTTC.

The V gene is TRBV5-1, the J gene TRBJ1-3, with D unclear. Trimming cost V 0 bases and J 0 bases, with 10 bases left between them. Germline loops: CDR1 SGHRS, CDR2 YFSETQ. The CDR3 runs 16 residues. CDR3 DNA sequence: TGCGCCAGCAGCTTGGCTTTTCGCGGCTCTGGAAACACCATATATTTT. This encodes CASSLAFRGSGNTIYF.

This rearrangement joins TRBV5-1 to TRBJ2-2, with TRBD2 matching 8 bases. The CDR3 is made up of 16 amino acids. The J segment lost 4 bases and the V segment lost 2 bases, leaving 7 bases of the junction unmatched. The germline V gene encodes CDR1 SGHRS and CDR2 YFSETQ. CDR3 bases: TGCGCCAGCAGCTTAACTAGCGGAGTGGGCACCGGGGAGCTGTTTTTT. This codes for CASSLTSGVGTGELFF.

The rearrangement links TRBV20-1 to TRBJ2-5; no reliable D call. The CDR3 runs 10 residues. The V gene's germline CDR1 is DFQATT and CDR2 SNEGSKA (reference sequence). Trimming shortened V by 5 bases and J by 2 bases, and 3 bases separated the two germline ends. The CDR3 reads CSALQETQYF. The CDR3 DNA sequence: TGCAGTGCTCTACAAGAGACCCAGTACTTC.

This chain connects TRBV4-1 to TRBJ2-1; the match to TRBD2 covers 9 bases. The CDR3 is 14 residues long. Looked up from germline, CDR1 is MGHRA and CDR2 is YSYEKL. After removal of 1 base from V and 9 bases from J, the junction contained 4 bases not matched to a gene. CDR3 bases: TGCGCCAGCAGCCAAGCGGGACTAGCATTTGAGCAGTTCTTC. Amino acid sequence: CASSQAGLAFEQFF.

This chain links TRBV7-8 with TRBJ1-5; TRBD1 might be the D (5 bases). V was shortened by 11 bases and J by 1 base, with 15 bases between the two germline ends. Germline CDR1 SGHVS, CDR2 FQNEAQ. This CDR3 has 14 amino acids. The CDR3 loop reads CAEQGTVSNQPQHF. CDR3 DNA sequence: TGTGCCGAGCAGGGTACGGTGAGCAATCAGCCCCAGCATTTT.

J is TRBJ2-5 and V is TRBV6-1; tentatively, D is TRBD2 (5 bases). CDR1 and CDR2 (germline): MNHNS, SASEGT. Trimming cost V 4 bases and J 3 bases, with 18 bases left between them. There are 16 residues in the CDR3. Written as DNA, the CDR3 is TGTGCCAGCAGTGTAGCGAGACGAGTAGCTAAAGAGACCCAGTACTTC. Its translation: CASSVARRVAKETQYF.

Written as DNA, the CDR3 is TGTGCCAGCAGCCAAGCGCCTGGGGGACAGATAAATTCACCCCTCCACTTT. As protein: CASSQAPGGQINSPLHF. This rearrangement joins TRBV14 to TRBJ1-6; 7 bases map to TRBD1. Germline V gene data show CDR1 as SGHDN and CDR2 as FVKESK. V dropped 1 base and J dropped 7; count of bases not matched to a gene: 10. CDR3 size: 17 residues.

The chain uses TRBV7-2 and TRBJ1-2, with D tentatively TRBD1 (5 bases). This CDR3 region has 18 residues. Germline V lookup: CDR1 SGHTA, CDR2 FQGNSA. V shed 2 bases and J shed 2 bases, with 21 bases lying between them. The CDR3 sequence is CASSLHPAQGASNYGYTF. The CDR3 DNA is TGTGCCAGCAGCTTACACCCCGCCCAAGGGGCATCCAACTATGGCTACACCTTC.